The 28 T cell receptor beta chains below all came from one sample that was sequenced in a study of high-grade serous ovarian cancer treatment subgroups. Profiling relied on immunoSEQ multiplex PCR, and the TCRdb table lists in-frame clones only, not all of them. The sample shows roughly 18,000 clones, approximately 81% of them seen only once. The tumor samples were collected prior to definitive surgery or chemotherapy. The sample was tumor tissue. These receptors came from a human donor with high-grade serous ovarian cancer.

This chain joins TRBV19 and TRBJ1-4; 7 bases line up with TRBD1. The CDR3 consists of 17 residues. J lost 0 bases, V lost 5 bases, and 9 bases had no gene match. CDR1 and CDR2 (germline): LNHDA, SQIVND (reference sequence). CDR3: CASSPPRQGATNEKLFF. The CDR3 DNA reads TGTGCCAGTAGTCCGCCCCGACAGGGAGCAACTAATGAAAAACTGTTTTTT.

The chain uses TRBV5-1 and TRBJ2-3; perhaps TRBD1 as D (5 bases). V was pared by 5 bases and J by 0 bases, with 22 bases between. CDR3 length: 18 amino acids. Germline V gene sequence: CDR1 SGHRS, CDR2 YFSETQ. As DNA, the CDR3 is TGCGCCAGCAGTTTAATGACCCTCGAGACAGCTAGCACAGATACGCAGTATTTT. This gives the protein CASSLMTLETASTDTQYF.

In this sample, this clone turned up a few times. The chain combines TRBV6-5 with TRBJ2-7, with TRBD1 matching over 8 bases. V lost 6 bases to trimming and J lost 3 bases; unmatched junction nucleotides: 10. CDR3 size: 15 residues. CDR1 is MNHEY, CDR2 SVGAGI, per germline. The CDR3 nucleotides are TGTGCCAGCAGCCCCGGGACAGGATTTTTCTACGAGCAGTACTTC. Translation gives CASSPGTGFFYEQYF.

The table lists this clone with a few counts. CDR3 sequence (DNA): TGCGCCAGCAGCCAAGGACAGGGGGCCGGGGCCAACGTCCTGACTTTC. Translation: CASSQGQGAGANVLTF. The genes are TRBV4-3 and TRBJ2-6; the match to TRBD1 covers 10 bases. The CDR3 is 16 residues long. V was clipped by 1 base and J by 4 bases; unmatched bases: 1. Germline assignment: CDR1 LGHNA and CDR2 YSLEER.

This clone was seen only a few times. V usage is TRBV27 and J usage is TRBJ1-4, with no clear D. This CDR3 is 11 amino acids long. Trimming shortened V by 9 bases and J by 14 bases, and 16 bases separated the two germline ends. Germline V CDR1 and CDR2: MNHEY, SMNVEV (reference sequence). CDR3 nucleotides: TGTGCCAGTCGTTCGGGGTTGGCGCTGTTTTTT. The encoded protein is CASRSGLALFF.

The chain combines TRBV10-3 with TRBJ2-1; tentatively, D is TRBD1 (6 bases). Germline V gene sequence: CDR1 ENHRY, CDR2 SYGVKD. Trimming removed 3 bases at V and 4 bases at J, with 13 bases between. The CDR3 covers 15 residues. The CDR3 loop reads CAISDGGHLYNEQFF. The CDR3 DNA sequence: TGTGCCATCAGTGATGGGGGACATCTATACAATGAGCAGTTCTTC.

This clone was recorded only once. The CDR3 DNA follows: TGTGCCAGCAGCTTGGTGGCAGGGGGCGGCGGGGAGCTGTTTTTT. It encodes CASSLVAGGGGELFF. The chain uses TRBV5-4 and TRBJ2-2; 8 bases align to TRBD1. The V segment lost 0 bases and the J segment 7 bases; nucleotides outside the gene matches: 5. Per germline, CDR1 SGHNT and CDR2 YYREEE (reference sequence). This CDR3 has 15 residues.

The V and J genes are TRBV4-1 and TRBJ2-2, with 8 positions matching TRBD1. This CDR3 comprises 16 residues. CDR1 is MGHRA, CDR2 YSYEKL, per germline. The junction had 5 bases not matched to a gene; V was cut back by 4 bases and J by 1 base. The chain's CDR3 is CASSPYDRGNTGELFF. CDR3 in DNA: TGCGCCAGCAGCCCATACGACAGGGGGAACACCGGGGAGCTGTTTTTT.

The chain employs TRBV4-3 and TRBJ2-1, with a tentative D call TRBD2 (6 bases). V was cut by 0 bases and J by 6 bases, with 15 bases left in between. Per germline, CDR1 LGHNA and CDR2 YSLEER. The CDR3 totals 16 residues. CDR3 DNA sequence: TGCGCCAGCAGCCAAGATCCCCGCGGGATCTTCAATGAGCAGTTCTTC. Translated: CASSQDPRGIFNEQFF.

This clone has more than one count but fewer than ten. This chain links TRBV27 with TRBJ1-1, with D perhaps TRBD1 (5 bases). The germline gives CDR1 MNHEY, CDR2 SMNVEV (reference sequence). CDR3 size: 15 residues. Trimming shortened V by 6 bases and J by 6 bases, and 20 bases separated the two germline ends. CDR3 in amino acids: CASRPPTADVSEAFF. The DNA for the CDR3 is TGTGCCAGCAGACCCCCGACAGCCGATGTCTCTGAAGCTTTCTTT.

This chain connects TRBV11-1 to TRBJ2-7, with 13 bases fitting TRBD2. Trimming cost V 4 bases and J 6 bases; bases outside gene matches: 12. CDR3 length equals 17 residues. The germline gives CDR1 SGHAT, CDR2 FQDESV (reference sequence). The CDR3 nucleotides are TGTGCCAGCAGCTATGGACTAGCGGGAGTTTCAGGAGCCGAGCAGTACTTC. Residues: CASSYGLAGVSGAEQYF.

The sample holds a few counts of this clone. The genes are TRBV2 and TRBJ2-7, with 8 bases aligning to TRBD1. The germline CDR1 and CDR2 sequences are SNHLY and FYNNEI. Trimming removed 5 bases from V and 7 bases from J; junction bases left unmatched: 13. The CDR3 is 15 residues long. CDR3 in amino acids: CASSFDRGSPGEQYF. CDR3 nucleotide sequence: TGTGCCAGCAGTTTCGACAGGGGATCTCCGGGGGAGCAGTACTTC.

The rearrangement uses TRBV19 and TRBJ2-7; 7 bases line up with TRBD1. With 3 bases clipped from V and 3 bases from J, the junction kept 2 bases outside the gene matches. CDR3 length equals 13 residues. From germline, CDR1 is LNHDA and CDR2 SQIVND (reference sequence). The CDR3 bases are TGTGCCAGTAGTATTGGACAGGACTACGAGCAGTACTTC. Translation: CASSIGQDYEQYF.

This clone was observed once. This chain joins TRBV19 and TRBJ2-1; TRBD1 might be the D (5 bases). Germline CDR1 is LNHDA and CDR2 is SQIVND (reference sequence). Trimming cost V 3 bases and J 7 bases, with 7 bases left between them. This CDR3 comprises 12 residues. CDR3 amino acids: CASSIKGNEQFF. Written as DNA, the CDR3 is TGTGCCAGTAGTATTAAGGGGAATGAGCAGTTCTTC.

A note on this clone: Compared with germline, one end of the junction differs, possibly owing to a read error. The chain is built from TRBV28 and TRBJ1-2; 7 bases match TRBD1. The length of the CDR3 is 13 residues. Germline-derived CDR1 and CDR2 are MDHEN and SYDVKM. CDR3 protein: CASTLNRGSGYTF. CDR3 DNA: TGTGCCAGCACTTTAAACAGGGGAAGTGGCTACACCTTC.

CDR3 amino acids: CASSLRGGFSNQPQHF. CDR3 coding DNA: TGTGCCAGCAGTTTAAGGGGAGGCTTCAGCAATCAGCCCCAGCATTTT. The rearrangement links TRBV27 to TRBJ1-5, with D possibly TRBD1 on 5 matching bases. Germline-derived CDR1 and CDR2 are MNHEY and SMNVEV (reference sequence). Between the trimmed V and J ends, which lost 2 bases and 1 base, there was a span of 12 bases. The CDR3 is made up of 16 amino acids.

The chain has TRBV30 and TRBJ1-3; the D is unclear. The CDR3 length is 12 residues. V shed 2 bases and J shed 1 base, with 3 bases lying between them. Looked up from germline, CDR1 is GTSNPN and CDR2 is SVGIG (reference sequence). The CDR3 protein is CAWSPSGNTIYF. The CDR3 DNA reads TGTGCCTGGAGTCCGTCTGGAAACACCATATATTTT.

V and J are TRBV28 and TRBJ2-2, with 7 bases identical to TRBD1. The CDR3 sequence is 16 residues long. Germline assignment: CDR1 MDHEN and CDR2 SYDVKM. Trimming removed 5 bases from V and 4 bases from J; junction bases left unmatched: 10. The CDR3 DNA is TGTGCCAGCAGTAACCCCGGACAGGACATCACCGGGGAGCTGTTTTTT. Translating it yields CASSNPGQDITGELFF.

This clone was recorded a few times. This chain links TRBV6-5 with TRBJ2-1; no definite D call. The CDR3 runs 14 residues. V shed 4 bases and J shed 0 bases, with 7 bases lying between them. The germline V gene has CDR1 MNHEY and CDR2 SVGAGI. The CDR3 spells CASSSSSSYNEQFF. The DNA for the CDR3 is TGTGCCAGCAGTTCCAGCAGCTCCTACAATGAGCAGTTCTTC.

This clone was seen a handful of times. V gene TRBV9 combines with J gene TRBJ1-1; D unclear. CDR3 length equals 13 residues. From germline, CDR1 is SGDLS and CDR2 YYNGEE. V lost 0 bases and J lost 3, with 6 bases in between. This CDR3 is CASSVVWDTEAFF. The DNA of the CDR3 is TGTGCCAGCAGCGTAGTCTGGGACACTGAAGCTTTCTTT. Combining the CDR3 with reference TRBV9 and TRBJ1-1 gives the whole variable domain DSGVTQTPKHLITATGQRVTLRCSPRSGDLSVYWYQQSLDQGLQFLIQYYNGEERAKGNILERFSAQQFPDLHSELNLSSLELGDSALYFCASSVVWDTEAFFGQGTRLTVV.

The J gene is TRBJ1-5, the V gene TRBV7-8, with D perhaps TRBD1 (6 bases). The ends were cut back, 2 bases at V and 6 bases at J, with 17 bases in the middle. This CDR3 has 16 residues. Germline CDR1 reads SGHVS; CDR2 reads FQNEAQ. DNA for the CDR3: TGTGCCAGCAGCTTATCTCGCAGGCCAGGGGTTCAGCCCCAGCATTTT. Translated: CASSLSRRPGVQPQHF.

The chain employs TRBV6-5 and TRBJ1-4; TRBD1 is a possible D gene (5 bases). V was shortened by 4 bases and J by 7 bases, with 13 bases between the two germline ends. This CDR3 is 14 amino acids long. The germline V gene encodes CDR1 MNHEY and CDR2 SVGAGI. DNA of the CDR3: TGTGCCAGCAGTTTGGGGCAGATTCTTGAAAAACTGTTTTTT. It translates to CASSLGQILEKLFF.

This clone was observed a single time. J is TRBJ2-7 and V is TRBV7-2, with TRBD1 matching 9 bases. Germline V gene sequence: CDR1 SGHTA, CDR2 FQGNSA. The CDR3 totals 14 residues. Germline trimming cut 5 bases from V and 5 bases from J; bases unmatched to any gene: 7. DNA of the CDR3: TGTGCCAGCAGCCAGCGACAGGGGGGCCACGAGCAGTACTTC. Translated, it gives CASSQRQGGHEQYF.

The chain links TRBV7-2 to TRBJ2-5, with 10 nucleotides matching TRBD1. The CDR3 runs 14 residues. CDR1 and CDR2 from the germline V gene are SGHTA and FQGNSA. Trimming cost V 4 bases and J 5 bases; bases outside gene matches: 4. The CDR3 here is CASSSTGGRETQYF. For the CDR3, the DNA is TGTGCCAGCAGCTCGACAGGGGGCAGGGAGACCCAGTACTTC.

CDR3 loop: CASTSSEIDTQYF. The CDR3 DNA follows: TGTGCCAGCACATCTAGCGAGATAGATACGCAGTATTTT. The chain couples TRBV11-3 to TRBJ2-3; weak D call: TRBD2 (6 bases). The CDR3 is 13 amino acids. In germline, CDR1 is SGHNT, CDR2 YENEEA. V was cut by 7 bases and J by 5 bases, with 13 bases left in between.

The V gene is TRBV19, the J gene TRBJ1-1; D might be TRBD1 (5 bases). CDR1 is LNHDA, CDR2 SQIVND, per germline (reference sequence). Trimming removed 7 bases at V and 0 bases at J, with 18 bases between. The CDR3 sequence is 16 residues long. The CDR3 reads CASNRGHTDMNTEAFF. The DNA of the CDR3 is TGTGCCAGTAATCGAGGACATACGGACATGAACACTGAAGCTTTCTTT.

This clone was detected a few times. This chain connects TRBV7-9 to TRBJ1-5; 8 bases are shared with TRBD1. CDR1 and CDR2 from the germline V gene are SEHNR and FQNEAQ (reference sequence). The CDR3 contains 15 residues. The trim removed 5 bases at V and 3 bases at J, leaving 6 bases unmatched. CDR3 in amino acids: CASSLGTGYNQPQHF. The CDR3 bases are TGTGCCAGCAGCCTCGGGACAGGTTACAATCAGCCCCAGCATTTT.

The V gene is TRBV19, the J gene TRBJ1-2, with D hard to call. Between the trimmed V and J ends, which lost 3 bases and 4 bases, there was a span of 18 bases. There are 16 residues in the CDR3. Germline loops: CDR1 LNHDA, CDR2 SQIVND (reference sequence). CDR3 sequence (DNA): TGTGCCAGTAGTATTGAGGCCCTTCGGACGTCCTATGGCTACACCTTC. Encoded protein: CASSIEALRTSYGYTF.